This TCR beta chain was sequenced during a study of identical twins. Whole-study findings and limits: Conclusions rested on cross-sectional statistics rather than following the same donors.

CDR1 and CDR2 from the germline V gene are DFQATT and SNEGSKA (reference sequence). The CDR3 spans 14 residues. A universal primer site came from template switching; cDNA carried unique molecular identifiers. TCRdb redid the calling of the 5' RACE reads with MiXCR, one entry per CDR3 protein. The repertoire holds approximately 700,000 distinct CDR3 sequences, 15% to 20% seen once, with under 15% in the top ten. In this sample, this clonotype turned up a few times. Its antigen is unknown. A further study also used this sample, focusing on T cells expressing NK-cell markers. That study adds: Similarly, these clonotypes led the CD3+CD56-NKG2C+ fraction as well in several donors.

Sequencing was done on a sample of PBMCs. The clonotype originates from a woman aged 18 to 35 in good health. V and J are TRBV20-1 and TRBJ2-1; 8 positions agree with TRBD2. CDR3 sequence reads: CSPVQPGLENEQFF. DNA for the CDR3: TGCAGCCCGGTTCAACCGGGACTAGAGAATGAGCAGTTCTTC.